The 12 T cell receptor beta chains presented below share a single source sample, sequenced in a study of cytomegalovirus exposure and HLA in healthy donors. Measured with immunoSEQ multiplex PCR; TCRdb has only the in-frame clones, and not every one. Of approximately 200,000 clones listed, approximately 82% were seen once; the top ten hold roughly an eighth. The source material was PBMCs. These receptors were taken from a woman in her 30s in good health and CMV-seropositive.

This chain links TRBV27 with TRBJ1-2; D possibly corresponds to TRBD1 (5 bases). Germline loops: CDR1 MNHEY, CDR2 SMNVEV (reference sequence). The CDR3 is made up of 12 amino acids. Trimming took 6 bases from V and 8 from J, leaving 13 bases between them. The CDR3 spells CASRSGIYGYTF. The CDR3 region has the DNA TGTGCCAGCAGGTCAGGGATCTACGGCTACACCTTC.

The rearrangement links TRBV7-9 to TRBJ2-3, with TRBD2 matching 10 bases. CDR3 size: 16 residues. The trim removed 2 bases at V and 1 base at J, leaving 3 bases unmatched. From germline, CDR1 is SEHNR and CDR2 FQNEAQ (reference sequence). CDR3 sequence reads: CASSLTLAGGTDTQYF. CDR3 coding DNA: TGTGCCAGCAGCTTAACCCTAGCGGGAGGCACAGATACGCAGTATTTT.

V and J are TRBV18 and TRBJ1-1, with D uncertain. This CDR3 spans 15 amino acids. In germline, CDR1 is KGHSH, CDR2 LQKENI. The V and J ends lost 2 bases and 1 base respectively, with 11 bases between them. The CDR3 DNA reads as TGTGCCAGCTCACCAGTTCGAGGGCCGAACACTGAAGCTTTCTTT. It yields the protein CASSPVRGPNTEAFF.

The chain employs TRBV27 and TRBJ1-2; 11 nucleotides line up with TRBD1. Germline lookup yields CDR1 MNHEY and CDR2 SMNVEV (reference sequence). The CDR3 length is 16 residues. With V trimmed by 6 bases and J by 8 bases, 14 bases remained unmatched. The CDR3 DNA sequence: TGTGCCAGCAGCTCCCCAGGACAGGGGGCAGGGCAAGGCTACACCTTC. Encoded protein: CASSSPGQGAGQGYTF.

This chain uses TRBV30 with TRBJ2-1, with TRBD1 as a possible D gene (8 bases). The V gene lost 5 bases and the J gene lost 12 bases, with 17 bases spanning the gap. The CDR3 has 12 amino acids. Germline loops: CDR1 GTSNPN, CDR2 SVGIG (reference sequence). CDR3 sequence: CAWGPGGTGQFF. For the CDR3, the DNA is TGTGCCTGGGGTCCCGGGGGGACAGGGCAGTTCTTC.

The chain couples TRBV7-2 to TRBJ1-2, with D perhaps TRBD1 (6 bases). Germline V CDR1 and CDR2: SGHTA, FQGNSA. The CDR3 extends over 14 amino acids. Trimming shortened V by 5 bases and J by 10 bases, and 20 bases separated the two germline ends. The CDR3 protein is CASSRSWTEGDYTF. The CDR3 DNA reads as TGTGCCAGCAGCCGCAGTTGGACAGAAGGGGACTACACCTTC.

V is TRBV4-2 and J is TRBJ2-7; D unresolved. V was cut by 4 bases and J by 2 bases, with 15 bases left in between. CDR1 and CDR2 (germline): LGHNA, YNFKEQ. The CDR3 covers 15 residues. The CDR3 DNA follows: TGTGCCAGCAGCCCCCGGTCGGTAAATCCCTACGAGCAGTACTTC. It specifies CASSPRSVNPYEQYF.

The CDR3 coding sequence is TGTGCCTGGAGTCAAACAGTCAGCACAGATACGCAGTATTTT. This encodes CAWSQTVSTDTQYF. This chain connects TRBV30 to TRBJ2-3; D not certain. Germline V gene data show CDR1 as GTSNPN and CDR2 as SVGIG (reference sequence). Trimming removed 2 bases at V and 0 bases at J, with 9 bases between. CDR3 length equals 14 residues.

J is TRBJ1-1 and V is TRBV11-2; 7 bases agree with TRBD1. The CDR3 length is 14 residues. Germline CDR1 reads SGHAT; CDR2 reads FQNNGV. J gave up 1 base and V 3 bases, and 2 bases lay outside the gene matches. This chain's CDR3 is CASSLDRTNTEAFF. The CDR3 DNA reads TGTGCCAGCAGCTTGGACAGGACGAACACTGAAGCTTTCTTT. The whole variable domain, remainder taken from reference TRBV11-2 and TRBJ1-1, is EAGVAQSPRYKIIEKRQSVAFWCNPISGHATLYWYQQILGQGPKLLIQFQNNGVVDDSQLPKDRFSAERLKGVDSTLKIQPAKLEDSAVYLCASSLDRTNTEAFFGQGTRLTVV.

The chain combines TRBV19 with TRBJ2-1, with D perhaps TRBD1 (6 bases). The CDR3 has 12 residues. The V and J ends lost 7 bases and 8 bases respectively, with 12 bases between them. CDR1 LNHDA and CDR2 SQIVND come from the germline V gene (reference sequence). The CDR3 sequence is CASTGVYDEQFF. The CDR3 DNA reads TGTGCCAGTACAGGGGTGTACGATGAGCAGTTCTTC.

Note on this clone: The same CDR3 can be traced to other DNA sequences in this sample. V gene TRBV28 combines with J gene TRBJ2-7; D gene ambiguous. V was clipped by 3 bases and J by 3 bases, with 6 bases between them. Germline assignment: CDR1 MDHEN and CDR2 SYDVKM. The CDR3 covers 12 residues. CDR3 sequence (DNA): TGTGCCAGCAGTTTTCGAGGCTACGAGCAGTACTTC. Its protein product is CASSFRGYEQYF. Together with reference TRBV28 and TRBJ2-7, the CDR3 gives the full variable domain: DVKVTQSSRYLVKRTGEKVFLECVQDMDHENMFWYRQDPGLGLRLIYFSYDVKMKEKGDIPEGYSVSREKKERFSLILESASTNQTSMYLCASSFRGYEQYFGPGTRLTVT.

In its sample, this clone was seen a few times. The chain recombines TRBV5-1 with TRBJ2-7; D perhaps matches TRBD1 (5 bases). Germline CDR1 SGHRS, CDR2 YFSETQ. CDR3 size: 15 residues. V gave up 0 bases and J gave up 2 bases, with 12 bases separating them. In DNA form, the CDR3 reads TGCGCCAGCAGCTTGGAACGGCTAGGGGCCTACGAGCAGTACTTC. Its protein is CASSLERLGAYEQYF.